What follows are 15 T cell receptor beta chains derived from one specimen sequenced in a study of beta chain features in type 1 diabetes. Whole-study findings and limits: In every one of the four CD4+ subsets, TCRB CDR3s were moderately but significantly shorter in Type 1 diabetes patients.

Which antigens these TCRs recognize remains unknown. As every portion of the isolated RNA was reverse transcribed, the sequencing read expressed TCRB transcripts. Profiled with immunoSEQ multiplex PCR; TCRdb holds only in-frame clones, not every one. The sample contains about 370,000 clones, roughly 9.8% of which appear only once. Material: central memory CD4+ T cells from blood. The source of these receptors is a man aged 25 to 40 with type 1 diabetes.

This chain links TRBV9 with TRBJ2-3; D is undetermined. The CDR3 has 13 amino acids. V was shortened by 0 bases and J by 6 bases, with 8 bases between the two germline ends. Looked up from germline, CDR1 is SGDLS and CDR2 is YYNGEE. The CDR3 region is CASSVVPVDTQYF. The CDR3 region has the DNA TGTGCCAGCAGCGTAGTCCCCGTTGATACGCAGTATTTT. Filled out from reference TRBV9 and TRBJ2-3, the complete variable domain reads DSGVTQTPKHLITATGQRVTLRCSPRSGDLSVYWYQQSLDQGLQFLIQYYNGEERAKGNILERFSAQQFPDLHSELNLSSLELGDSALYFCASSVVPVDTQYFGPGTRLTVL.

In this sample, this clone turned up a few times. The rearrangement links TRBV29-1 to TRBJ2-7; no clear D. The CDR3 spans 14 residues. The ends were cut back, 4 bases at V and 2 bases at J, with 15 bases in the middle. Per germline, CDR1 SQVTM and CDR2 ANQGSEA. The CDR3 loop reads CSVGPGGFPYEQYF. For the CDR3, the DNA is TGCAGCGTTGGTCCTGGTGGGTTTCCCTACGAGCAGTACTTC.

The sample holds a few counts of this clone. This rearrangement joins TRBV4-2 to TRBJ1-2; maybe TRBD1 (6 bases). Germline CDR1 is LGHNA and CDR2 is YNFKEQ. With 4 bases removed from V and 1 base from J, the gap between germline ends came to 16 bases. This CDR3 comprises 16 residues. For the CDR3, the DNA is TGTGCCAGCAGCCCCCATCCGACAGGAGTTAACTATGGCTACACCTTC. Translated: CASSPHPTGVNYGYTF.

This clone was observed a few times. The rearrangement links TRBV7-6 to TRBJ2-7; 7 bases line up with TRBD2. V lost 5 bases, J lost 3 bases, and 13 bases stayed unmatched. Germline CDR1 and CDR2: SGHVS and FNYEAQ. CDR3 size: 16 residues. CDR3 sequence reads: CASSPDGTAGVYEQYF. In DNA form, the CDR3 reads TGTGCCAGCAGCCCCGACGGGACGGCGGGGGTCTACGAGCAGTACTTC.

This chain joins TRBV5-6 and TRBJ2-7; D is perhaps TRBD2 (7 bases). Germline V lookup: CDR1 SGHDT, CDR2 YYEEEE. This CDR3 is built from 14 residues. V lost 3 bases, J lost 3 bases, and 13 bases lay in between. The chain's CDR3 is CASSYRGAGYEQYF. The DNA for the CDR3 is TGTGCCAGCAGCTACCGGGGGGCAGGCTACGAGCAGTACTTC.

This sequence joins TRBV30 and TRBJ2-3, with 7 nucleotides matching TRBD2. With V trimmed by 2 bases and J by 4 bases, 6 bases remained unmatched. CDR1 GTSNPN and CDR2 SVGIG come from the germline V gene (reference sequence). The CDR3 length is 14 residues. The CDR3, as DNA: TGTGCCTGGAGTAGGGGCGGGAGTTCAGATACGCAGTATTTT. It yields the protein CAWSRGGSSDTQYF.

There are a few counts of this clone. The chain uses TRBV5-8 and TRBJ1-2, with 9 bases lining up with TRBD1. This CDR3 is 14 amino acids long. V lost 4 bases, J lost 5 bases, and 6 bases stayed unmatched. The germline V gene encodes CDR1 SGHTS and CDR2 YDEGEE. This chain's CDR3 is CASSRPTGGYGYTF. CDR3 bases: TGTGCCAGCAGCCGACCGACAGGGGGGTATGGCTACACCTTC. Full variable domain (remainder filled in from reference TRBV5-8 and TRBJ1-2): EAGVTQSPTHLIKTRGQQATLRCSPISGHTSVYWYQQALGLGLQFLLWYDEGEERNRGNFPPRFSGRQFPNYSSELNVNALELEDSALYLCASSRPTGGYGYTFGSGTRLTVV.

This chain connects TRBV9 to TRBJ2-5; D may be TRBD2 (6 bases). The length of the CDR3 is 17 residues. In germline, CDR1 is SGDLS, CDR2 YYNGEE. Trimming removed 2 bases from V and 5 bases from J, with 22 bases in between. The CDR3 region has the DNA TGTGCCAGCAGCGTGAGGGCCGGGACTGGCGGGACGGAGACCCAGTACTTC. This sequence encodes CASSVRAGTGGTETQYF.

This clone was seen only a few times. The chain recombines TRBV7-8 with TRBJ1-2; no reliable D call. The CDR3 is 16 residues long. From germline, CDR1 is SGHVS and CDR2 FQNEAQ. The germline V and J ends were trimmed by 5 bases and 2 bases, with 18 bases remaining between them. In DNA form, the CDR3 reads TGTGCCAGCAGCGCAAGCGCGTACATAAGGAACTATGGCTACACCTTC. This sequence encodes CASSASAYIRNYGYTF.

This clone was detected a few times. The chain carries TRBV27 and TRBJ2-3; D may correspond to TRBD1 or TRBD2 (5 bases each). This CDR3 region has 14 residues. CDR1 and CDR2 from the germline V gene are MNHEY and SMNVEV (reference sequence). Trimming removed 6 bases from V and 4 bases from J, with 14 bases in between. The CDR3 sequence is CASRPLRGADTQYF. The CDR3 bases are TGTGCCAGCAGACCCTTGAGGGGAGCAGATACGCAGTATTTT.

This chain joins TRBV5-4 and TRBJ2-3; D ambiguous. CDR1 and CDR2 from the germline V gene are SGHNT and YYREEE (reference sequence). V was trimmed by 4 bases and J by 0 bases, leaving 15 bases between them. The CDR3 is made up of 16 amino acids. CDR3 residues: CASSGDIFSSTDTQYF. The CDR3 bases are TGTGCCAGCAGCGGCGACATCTTTTCTAGCACAGATACGCAGTATTTT.

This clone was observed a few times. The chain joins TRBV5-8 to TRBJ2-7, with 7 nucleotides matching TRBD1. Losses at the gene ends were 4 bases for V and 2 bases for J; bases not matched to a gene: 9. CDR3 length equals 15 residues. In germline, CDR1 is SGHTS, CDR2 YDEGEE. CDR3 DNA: TGTGCCAGCAGCCTGGGACAGACTTCGGCCTACGAGCAGTACTTC. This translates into CASSLGQTSAYEQYF.

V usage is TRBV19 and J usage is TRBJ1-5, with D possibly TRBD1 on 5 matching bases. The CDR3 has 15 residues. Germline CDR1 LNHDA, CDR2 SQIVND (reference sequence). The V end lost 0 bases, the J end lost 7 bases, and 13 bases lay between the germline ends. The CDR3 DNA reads TGTGCCAGTAGTATAGATAAGAGGGGCGGGCAGCCCCAGCATTTT. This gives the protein CASSIDKRGGQPQHF.

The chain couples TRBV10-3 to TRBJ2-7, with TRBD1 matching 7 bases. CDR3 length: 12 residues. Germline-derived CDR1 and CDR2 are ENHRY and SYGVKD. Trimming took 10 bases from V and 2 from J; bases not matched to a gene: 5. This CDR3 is CASTGQTYEQYF. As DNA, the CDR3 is TGTGCCAGTACGGGACAGACCTACGAGCAGTACTTC.

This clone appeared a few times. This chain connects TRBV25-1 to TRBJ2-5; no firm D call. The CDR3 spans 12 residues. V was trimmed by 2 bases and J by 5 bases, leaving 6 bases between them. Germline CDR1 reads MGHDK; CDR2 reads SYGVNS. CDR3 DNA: TGTGCCAGCAGTGAAAGTCCCGAGACCCAGTACTTC. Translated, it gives CASSESPETQYF.